A single sample is the source of the 9 T cell receptor beta chains below, sequenced in a study of T cells after posttransplantation cyclophosphamide. The repertoire was sequenced with immunoSEQ multiplex PCR; TCRdb's copy has only in-frame clones and lacks some. The sample presents some 40,000 clones, none singletons. The specimen sequenced was PBMCs. The receptors were gathered from a woman aged 45-65 years in good health and a related stem cell transplant donor.

This clone was observed many times. V is TRBV5-1 and J is TRBJ2-7; 8 bases agree with TRBD1. This CDR3 has 15 amino acids. From germline, CDR1 is SGHRS and CDR2 YFSETQ. J was trimmed by 1 base and V by 1 base; bases with no gene match: 4. CDR3 region: CASSLLGQVSYEQYF. As DNA, the CDR3 is TGCGCCAGCAGCTTGTTGGGACAGGTGTCCTACGAGCAGTACTTC. The whole variable domain, filled in from reference TRBV5-1 and TRBJ2-7, reads KAGVTQTPRYLIKTRGQQVTLSCSPISGHRSVSWYQQTPGQGLQFLFEYFSETQRNKGNFPGRFSGRQFSNSRSEMNVSTLELGDSALYLCASSLLGQVSYEQYFGPGTRLTVT.

This clone was seen repeatedly, ten times or more. The rearrangement uses TRBV9 and TRBJ1-1, with TRBD1 identical over 8 bases. This CDR3 contains 15 residues. Germline V gene data show CDR1 as SGDLS and CDR2 as YYNGEE. With 4 bases clipped from V and 3 bases from J, the junction kept 8 bases outside the gene matches. The CDR3 spells CASSPGTGQDTEAFF. The CDR3 nucleotides are TGTGCCAGCAGCCCCGGGACAGGTCAGGACACTGAAGCTTTCTTT.

There are many counts of this clone. This chain connects TRBV7-9 to TRBJ2-7, with 15 bases lining up with TRBD2. The J segment lost 5 bases and the V segment lost 3 bases, leaving 2 bases of the junction unmatched. The CDR3 loop spans 15 amino acids. Germline V lookup: CDR1 SEHNR, CDR2 FQNEAQ (reference sequence). CDR3 coding DNA: TGTGCCAGCAGCTTGGGACTAGCGGGGGGTCACGAGCAGTACTTC. Protein sequence: CASSLGLAGGHEQYF.

The V and J genes are TRBV27 and TRBJ1-1; D is uncertain. V was cut by 4 bases and J by 3 bases, with 9 bases left in between. Germline CDR1 reads MNHEY; CDR2 reads SMNVEV (reference sequence). The CDR3 length is 13 residues. The CDR3 is CASSWAPYTEAFF. CDR3 bases: TGTGCCAGCAGTTGGGCCCCGTACACTGAAGCTTTCTTT.

This clone showed up many times. The V call is TRBV7-9, the J call TRBJ1-2; D is possibly TRBD1 (5 bases). The V and J ends lost 2 bases and 2 bases respectively, with 9 bases between them. The CDR3 length is 14 residues. Looked up from germline, CDR1 is SEHNR and CDR2 is FQNEAQ (reference sequence). The CDR3 here is CASSLKGPNYGYTF. In nucleotides, the CDR3 is TGTGCCAGCAGCTTAAAGGGGCCCAACTATGGCTACACCTTC.

This clone was seen at least ten times. V gene TRBV19 combines with J gene TRBJ2-7, with TRBD2 as a possible D gene (7 bases). This CDR3 is built from 14 residues. Per germline, CDR1 LNHDA and CDR2 SQIVND (reference sequence). With 9 bases removed from V and 3 bases from J, the gap between germline ends came to 18 bases. The CDR3 bases are TGTGCCAGCTCAAGGGGGGGGGTTGACTACGAGCAGTACTTC. This encodes CASSRGGVDYEQYF.

This clone appeared many times. The chain is built from TRBV6-1 and TRBJ1-1; D not certain. CDR1 is MNHNS, CDR2 SASEGT, per germline. This CDR3 is 13 amino acids long. V was pared by 2 bases and J by 3 bases, with 7 bases between. The CDR3 loop reads CASSESSYTEAFF. The DNA for the CDR3 is TGTGCCAGCAGTGAAAGCTCCTACACTGAAGCTTTCTTT.

This clone was seen repeatedly, ten times or more. The rearrangement uses TRBV19 and TRBJ2-3; D may be TRBD1 (6 bases). Trimming removed 1 base at V and 4 bases at J, with 12 bases between. CDR3 length: 15 residues. CDR1 is LNHDA, CDR2 SQIVND, per germline (reference sequence). Here the CDR3 DNA reads TGTGCCAGTAGTATAGCGGGCAGGGGTGCAGATACGCAGTATTTT. Translated: CASSIAGRGADTQYF.

The chain recombines TRBV28 with TRBJ1-5; maybe TRBD1 (5 bases). There are 14 residues in the CDR3. Trimming cost V 6 bases and J 4 bases, with 13 bases left between them. CDR1 and CDR2 (germline): MDHEN, SYDVKM. The CDR3 DNA reads TGTGCCAGCAGCCTGACAGTGTTAAATCAGCCCCAGCATTTT. Translated: CASSLTVLNQPQHF. Full variable domain (outside the CDR3, taken from reference TRBV28 and TRBJ1-5): DVKVTQSSRYLVKRTGEKVFLECVQDMDHENMFWYRQDPGLGLRLIYFSYDVKMKEKGDIPEGYSVSREKKERFSLILESASTNQTSMYLCASSLTVLNQPQHFGDGTRLSIL.